This is a list of T cell receptor beta chains from one sample in a study of cytotoxic CD8 clonotypes in ibrutinib-treated CLL. Measured with immunoSEQ multiplex PCR; TCRdb has only the in-frame clones, and not every one. The profile shows 110,000 to 150,000 clones, approximately 80% of them singletons. Sequencing used PBMCs, obtained after 24 months of ibrutinib treatment. The receptors were gathered from a human donor with chronic lymphocytic leukemia. Each CDR3 is given with its conserved first and last residue. Fields, in order: D gene, J gene, clone size, V gene, CDR3 DNA, CDR3 protein. A D gene is named only where the DNA matches it firmly. Clone size appears in some rows only: once, few, many, or a class for an expanded clone.

d_gene: NA; j_gene: TRBJ1-2; abundance: NA; v_gene: TRBV25-1; CDR3nt: TGTGCCAGCAGTGTCCCCGGGACACGGGGCTACACCTTC; CDR3aa: CASSVPGTRGYTF
d_gene: NA; j_gene: TRBJ1-4; abundance: NA; v_gene: TRBV4-3; CDR3nt: TGCGCCAGCAGCCAAGAACCCCTGGGAACAGCCCGGGAAAAACTGTTTTTT; CDR3aa: CASSQEPLGTAREKLFF
d_gene: NA; j_gene: TRBJ1-2; abundance: once; v_gene: TRBV29-1; CDR3nt: TGCAGCGTTGCGGGACCTGGGAACAGTAGGACCACTAACTATGGCTACACCTTC; CDR3aa: CSVAGPGNSRTTNYGYTF
d_gene: TRBD1; j_gene: TRBJ1-5; abundance: NA; v_gene: TRBV15; CDR3nt: TGTGCCACCAGCAGAGATCCTCATACAGGGGCTCAGCCCCAGCATTTT; CDR3aa: CATSRDPHTGAQPQHF
d_gene: NA; j_gene: TRBJ1-1; abundance: NA; v_gene: TRBV6-6; CDR3nt: TGTGCCAGCAGTTATTTTGTTAACACTGAAGCTTTCTTT; CDR3aa: CASSYFVNTEAFF
d_gene: NA; j_gene: TRBJ2-2; abundance: NA; v_gene: TRBV30; CDR3nt: TGTGCCTGGAGTGCCTTAGGCACCGGGGAGCTGTTTTTT; CDR3aa: CAWSALGTGELFF
d_gene: TRBD1; j_gene: TRBJ2-1; abundance: once; v_gene: TRBV28; CDR3nt: TGTGCCAGCACCCCGGGGGACAGGGTGCCCAATGAGCAGTTCTTC; CDR3aa: CASTPGDRVPNEQFF
d_gene: NA; j_gene: TRBJ2-3; abundance: NA; v_gene: TRBV7-8; CDR3nt: TGTGCCAGCAGCTCCCCAACGAGCACAGATACGCAGTATTTT; CDR3aa: CASSSPTSTDTQYF
d_gene: NA; j_gene: TRBJ1-5; abundance: NA; v_gene: TRBV6-5; CDR3nt: TGTGCCAGCAGTTCCCCAGGGAAGAATCAGCCCCAGCATTTT; CDR3aa: CASSSPGKNQPQHF
d_gene: NA; j_gene: TRBJ1-6; abundance: NA; v_gene: TRBV5-4; CDR3nt: TGTGCCAGCAGCTTGGACAATTCACCCCTCCACTTT; CDR3aa: CASSLDNSPLHF
d_gene: NA; j_gene: TRBJ1-2; abundance: NA; v_gene: TRBV7-9; CDR3nt: TGTGCCAGCAGCACCCCGTTGGGACGGGTCGACTATGGCTACACCTTC; CDR3aa: CASSTPLGRVDYGYTF
d_gene: TRBD2; j_gene: TRBJ2-7; abundance: once; v_gene: TRBV2; CDR3nt: TGTGCCAGCGGCCTGGGACTAGCCACCTACGAGCAGTACTTC; CDR3aa: CASGLGLATYEQYF
d_gene: NA; j_gene: TRBJ1-5; abundance: NA; v_gene: TRBV5-8; CDR3nt: TGTGCCAGCAGACTCCCGGCCATGGGGCCCCAGCATTTT; CDR3aa: CASRLPAMGPQHF
d_gene: TRBD1; j_gene: TRBJ2-2; abundance: NA; v_gene: TRBV19; CDR3nt: TGTGCCAGTAGAGCTGGGGGCCGCACAGGGGGCGGTACCGGGGAGCTGTTTTTT; CDR3aa: CASRAGGRTGGGTGELFF
d_gene: TRBD2; j_gene: TRBJ2-1; abundance: NA; v_gene: TRBV9; CDR3nt: TGTGCCAGCAGCGTAGGCCCTCCCCAGCGGGAGTTTTATAGTGAGCAGTTCTTC; CDR3aa: CASSVGPPQREFYSEQFF
d_gene: TRBD2; j_gene: TRBJ2-5; abundance: NA; v_gene: TRBV10-3; CDR3nt: TGTGCCATCAGTGAGTCGGTCCTAGCGGTGGGTGAGACCCAGTACTTC; CDR3aa: CAISESVLAVGETQYF
d_gene: NA; j_gene: TRBJ1-6; abundance: few; v_gene: TRBV23-1; CDR3nt: TGCGCCACGGGGGGGGCCCGCTCCTATAATTCACCCCTCCACTTT; CDR3aa: CATGGARSYNSPLHF
d_gene: NA; j_gene: TRBJ2-3; abundance: few; v_gene: TRBV9; CDR3nt: TGTGCCAGCAGCGGACCCCCCCTGGGGTTCACAGATACGCAGTATTTT; CDR3aa: CASSGPPLGFTDTQYF
d_gene: NA; j_gene: TRBJ1-2; abundance: NA; v_gene: TRBV7-3; CDR3nt: TGTGCCAGCGCCCCGGGGGGGGGCGGGGACTATGGCTACACCTTC; CDR3aa: CASAPGGGGDYGYTF
d_gene: NA; j_gene: TRBJ1-2; abundance: NA; v_gene: TRBV7-8; CDR3nt: TGTGCCAGCAGCCCGGGGGGACCTCAGGGCTACACCTTC; CDR3aa: CASSPGGPQGYTF
d_gene: NA; j_gene: TRBJ1-1; abundance: once; v_gene: TRBV6-5; CDR3nt: TGTGCCAGCAGTTACTCACCCGGGGGGCGGACTGAAGCTTTCTTT; CDR3aa: CASSYSPGGRTEAFF
d_gene: NA; j_gene: TRBJ2-5; abundance: NA; v_gene: TRBV2; CDR3nt: TGTGCCAGCAGTCAACCAGGAGGTGCGACCCAGTACTTC; CDR3aa: CASSQPGGATQYF
d_gene: NA; j_gene: TRBJ2-5; abundance: NA; v_gene: TRBV6-5; CDR3nt: TGTGCCACCCGAAAAATCGATCGCCAGTACTTC; CDR3aa: CATRKIDRQYF
d_gene: NA; j_gene: TRBJ2-4; abundance: few; v_gene: TRBV28; CDR3nt: TGTGCCAGCAGCCGCGGACCTAAGGTTGGAAACATTCAGTACTTC; CDR3aa: CASSRGPKVGNIQYF
d_gene: NA; j_gene: TRBJ1-5; abundance: NA; v_gene: TRBV18; CDR3nt: TGTGCCAGCTCACCGGGGAATAATCAGCCCCAGCATTTT; CDR3aa: CASSPGNNQPQHF
d_gene: TRBD1; j_gene: TRBJ1-5; abundance: NA; v_gene: TRBV28; CDR3nt: TGTGCCAGCAGCCGCGACAGGGGGGGTCAGCCCCAGCATTTT; CDR3aa: CASSRDRGGQPQHF
d_gene: NA; j_gene: TRBJ1-6; abundance: NA; v_gene: TRBV5-4; CDR3nt: TGTGCCAGCCGGAGGGACTCCTATAATTCACCCCTCCACTTT; CDR3aa: CASRRDSYNSPLHF
d_gene: NA; j_gene: TRBJ2-5; abundance: NA; v_gene: TRBV7-2; CDR3nt: TGTGCCAGCAGCTTAGGTGGGGGCGGTTGGGAGACCCAGTACTTC; CDR3aa: CASSLGGGGWETQYF
d_gene: NA; j_gene: TRBJ1-4; abundance: NA; v_gene: TRBV10-3; CDR3nt: TGTGCCATCAGTGAGTCGAGTGGGGCTGAAAAACTGTTTTTT; CDR3aa: CAISESSGAEKLFF
d_gene: NA; j_gene: TRBJ2-6; abundance: NA; v_gene: TRBV15; CDR3nt: TGTGCCACCAGCAGAGAGGGCTCTGGGGCCAACGTCCTGACTTTC; CDR3aa: CATSREGSGANVLTF
d_gene: TRBD1; j_gene: TRBJ1-5; abundance: NA; v_gene: TRBV28; CDR3nt: TGTGCCAGCACACCCCGGGACAGGGGGCATCAGCCCCAGCATTTT; CDR3aa: CASTPRDRGHQPQHF
d_gene: NA; j_gene: TRBJ2-1; abundance: few; v_gene: TRBV5-1; CDR3nt: TGCGCCAGCAGCTTGGTGTCTTCCTACAATGAGCAGTTCTTC; CDR3aa: CASSLVSSYNEQFF
d_gene: NA; j_gene: TRBJ2-7; abundance: NA; v_gene: TRBV7-9; CDR3nt: TGTGCCAGCAGCTTTGGGCGAGGGGTGGGCTACGAGCAGTACTTC; CDR3aa: CASSFGRGVGYEQYF
d_gene: NA; j_gene: TRBJ1-5; abundance: NA; v_gene: TRBV5-8; CDR3nt: TGTGCCAGCAGCCTGGGGGGTGATCAGCCCCAGCATTTT; CDR3aa: CASSLGGDQPQHF
d_gene: NA; j_gene: TRBJ1-2; abundance: NA; v_gene: TRBV14; CDR3nt: TGTGCCAGCAGCCAAGTCGGCAGGGGATGGGAGGGCTACACCTTC; CDR3aa: CASSQVGRGWEGYTF
d_gene: TRBD1; j_gene: TRBJ1-1; abundance: once; v_gene: TRBV7-2; CDR3nt: TGTGCCAGCAGCCCAACCAGGGGGGGGAAAGCTTTCTTT; CDR3aa: CASSPTRGGKAFF
d_gene: NA; j_gene: TRBJ1-2; abundance: NA; v_gene: TRBV30; CDR3nt: TGTGCCTGGAGTCCCCTGGCAGGGGCTGAGGATGGCTACACCTTC; CDR3aa: CAWSPLAGAEDGYTF
d_gene: NA; j_gene: TRBJ1-4; abundance: NA; v_gene: TRBV5-1; CDR3nt: TGCGCCAGCAGAGGGTCCTACAATGAAAAACTGTTTTTT; CDR3aa: CASRGSYNEKLFF
d_gene: TRBD2; j_gene: TRBJ2-7; abundance: NA; v_gene: TRBV4-3; CDR3nt: TGCGCCAGCAGCCAAGTGGCGGGGGGGATATCCTACGAGCAGTACTTC; CDR3aa: CASSQVAGGISYEQYF
d_gene: NA; j_gene: TRBJ1-2; abundance: once; v_gene: TRBV7-3; CDR3nt: TGTGCCAGCAGCGCTGGACCTAACTATGGCTACACCTTC; CDR3aa: CASSAGPNYGYTF
d_gene: NA; j_gene: TRBJ2-3; abundance: NA; v_gene: TRBV12-5; CDR3nt: TGTGCTAGTGGGGAATGGGAGATGGATACGCAGTATTTT; CDR3aa: CASGEWEMDTQYF